This TCR beta chain was found in a study of CXCR3-negative and CXCR3-positive naive CD8 T cells. 5' RACE with UMI labels generated the TRB cDNA libraries. TCRdb re-analyzed the 5' RACE reads; it lists each CDR3 protein once, without DNA. The sample totals 50,000 to 65,000 distinct CDR3 sequences. The clonotype originates from a human donor in good health. Some clones in this sample may be carry-over from other donors' samples. Input material: naive CXCR3- CD8+ T cells from blood. This sample's subset: CD45RO-CCR7+CD27+CD95- naive CD8+ T cells lacking CXCR3 (TNR3-).

The CDR3 loop reads CASSFVQRDAYEQYF. The V and J genes are TRBV5-1 and TRBJ2-7; as DNA is missing, the TRBD2 call by TCRdb cannot be tested. This CDR3 is 15 amino acids long. CDR1 is SGHRS and CDR2 is YFSETQ in the germline V gene.